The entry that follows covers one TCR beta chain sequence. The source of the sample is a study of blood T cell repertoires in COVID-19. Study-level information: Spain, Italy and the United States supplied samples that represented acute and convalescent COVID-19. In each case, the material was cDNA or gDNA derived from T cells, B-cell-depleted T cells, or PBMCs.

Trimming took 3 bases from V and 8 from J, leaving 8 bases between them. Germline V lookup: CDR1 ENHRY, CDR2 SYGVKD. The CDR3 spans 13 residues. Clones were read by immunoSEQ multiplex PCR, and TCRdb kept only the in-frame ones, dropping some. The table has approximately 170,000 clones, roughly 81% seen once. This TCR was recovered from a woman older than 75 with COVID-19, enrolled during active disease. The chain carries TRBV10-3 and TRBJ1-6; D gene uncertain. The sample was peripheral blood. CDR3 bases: TGTGCCATCAGTGATTCAGGTTATTCACCCCTCCACTTT. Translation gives CAISDSGYSPLHF.